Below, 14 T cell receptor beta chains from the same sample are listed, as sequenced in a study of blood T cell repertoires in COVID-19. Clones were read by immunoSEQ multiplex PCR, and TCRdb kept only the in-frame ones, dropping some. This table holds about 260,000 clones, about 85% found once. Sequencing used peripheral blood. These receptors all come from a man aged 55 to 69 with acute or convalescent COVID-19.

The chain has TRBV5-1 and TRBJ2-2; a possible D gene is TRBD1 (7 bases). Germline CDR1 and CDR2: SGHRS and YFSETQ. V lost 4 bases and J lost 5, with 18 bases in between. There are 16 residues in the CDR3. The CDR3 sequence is CASSPSGGGGTGELFF. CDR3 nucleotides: TGCGCCAGCAGCCCGAGCGGAGGGGGCGGGACCGGGGAGCTGTTTTTT.

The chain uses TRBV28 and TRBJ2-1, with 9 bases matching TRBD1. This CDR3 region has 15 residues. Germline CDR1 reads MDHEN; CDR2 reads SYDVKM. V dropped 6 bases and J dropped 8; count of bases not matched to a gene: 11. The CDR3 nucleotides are TGTGCCAGCAGCACAACCGGGACAGGGACGGATGAGCAGTTCTTC. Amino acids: CASSTTGTGTDEQFF.

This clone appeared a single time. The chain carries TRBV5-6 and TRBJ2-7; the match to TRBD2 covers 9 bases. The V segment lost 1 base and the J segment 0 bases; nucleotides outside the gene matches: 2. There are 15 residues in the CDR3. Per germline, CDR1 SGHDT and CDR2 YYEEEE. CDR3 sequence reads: CASSLSLAGSYEQYF. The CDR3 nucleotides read TGTGCCAGCAGCTTGTCACTAGCGGGCTCCTACGAGCAGTACTTC.

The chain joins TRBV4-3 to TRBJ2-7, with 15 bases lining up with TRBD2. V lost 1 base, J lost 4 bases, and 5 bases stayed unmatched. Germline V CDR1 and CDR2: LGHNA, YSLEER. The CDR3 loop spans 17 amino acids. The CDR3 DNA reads TGCGCCAGCAGCCAAGGGGGGACTAGCGGGAGGAAGTACGAGCAGTACTTC. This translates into CASSQGGTSGRKYEQYF.

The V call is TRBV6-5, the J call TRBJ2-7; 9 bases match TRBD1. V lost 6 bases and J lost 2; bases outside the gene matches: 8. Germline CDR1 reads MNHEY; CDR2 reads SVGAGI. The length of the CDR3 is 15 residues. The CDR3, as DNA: TGTGCCAGCAGCCAAGGACAGGGGCTGACCTACGAGCAGTACTTC. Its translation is CASSQGQGLTYEQYF.

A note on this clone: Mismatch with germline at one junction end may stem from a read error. The CDR3, as DNA: TGCGCCCGCAGCTTGGGGGGGGGCGGCAATCAGCCCCAGCATTTT. This sequence encodes CARSLGGGGNQPQHF. The chain uses TRBV5-1 and TRBJ1-5, with D tentatively TRBD1 (6 bases). CDR1 and CDR2 from the germline V gene are SGHRS and YFSETQ. CDR3 length equals 15 residues.

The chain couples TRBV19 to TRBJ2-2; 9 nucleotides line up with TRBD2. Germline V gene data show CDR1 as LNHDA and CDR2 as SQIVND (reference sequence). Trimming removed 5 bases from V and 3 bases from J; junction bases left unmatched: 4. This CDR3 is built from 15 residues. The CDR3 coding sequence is TGTGCCAGTAGTGGAGCGGGAGGATACACCGGGGAGCTGTTTTTT. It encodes CASSGAGGYTGELFF.

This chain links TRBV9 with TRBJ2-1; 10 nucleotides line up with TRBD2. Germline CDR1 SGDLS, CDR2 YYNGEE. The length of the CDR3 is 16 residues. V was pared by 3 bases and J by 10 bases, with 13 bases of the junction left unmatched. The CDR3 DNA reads TGTGCCAGCAGCGGTCCTAGCGGGGGACCCGTCATGGAGCAGTTCTTC. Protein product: CASSGPSGGPVMEQFF.

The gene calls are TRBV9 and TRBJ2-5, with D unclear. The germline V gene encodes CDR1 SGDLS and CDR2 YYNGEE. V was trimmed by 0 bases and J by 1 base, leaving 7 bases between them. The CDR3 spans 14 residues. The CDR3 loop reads CASSVGAGQETQYF. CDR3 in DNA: TGTGCCAGCAGCGTAGGAGCAGGCCAAGAGACCCAGTACTTC.

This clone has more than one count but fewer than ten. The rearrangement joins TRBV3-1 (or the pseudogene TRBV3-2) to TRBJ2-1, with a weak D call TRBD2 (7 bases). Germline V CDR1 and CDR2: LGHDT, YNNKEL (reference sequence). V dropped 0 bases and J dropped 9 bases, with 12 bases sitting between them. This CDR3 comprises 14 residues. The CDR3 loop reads CASSQEGGGGEQFF. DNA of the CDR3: TGTGCCAGCAGCCAAGAAGGGGGAGGGGGTGAGCAGTTCTTC.

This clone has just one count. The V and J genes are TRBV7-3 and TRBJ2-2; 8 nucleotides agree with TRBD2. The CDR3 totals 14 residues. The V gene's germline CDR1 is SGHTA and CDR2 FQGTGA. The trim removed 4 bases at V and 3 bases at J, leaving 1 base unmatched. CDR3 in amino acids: CASSSGLDTGELFF. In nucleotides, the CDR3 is TGTGCCAGCAGCTCGGGACTAGACACCGGGGAGCTGTTTTTT.

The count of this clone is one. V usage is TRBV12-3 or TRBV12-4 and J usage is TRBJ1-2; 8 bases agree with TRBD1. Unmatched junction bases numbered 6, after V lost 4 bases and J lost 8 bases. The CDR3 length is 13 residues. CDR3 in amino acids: CASSWQGAKGYTF. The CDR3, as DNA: TGTGCCAGCAGTTGGCAGGGGGCGAAAGGCTACACCTTC.

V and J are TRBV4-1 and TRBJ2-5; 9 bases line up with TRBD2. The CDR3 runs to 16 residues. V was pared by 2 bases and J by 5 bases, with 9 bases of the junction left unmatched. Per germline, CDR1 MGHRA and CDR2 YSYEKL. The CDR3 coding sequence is TGCGCCAGCAGCCAACCCACAGGGAGCGGGAGGGAGACCCAGTACTTC. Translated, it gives CASSQPTGSGRETQYF.

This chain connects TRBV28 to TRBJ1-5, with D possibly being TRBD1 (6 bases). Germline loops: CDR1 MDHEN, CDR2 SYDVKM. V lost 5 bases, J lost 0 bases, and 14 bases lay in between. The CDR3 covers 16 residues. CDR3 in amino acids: CASSEWGGDSNQPQHF. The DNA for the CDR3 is TGTGCCAGCAGTGAATGGGGGGGCGATAGCAATCAGCCCCAGCATTTT.